Described below is a single T cell receptor beta chain sequence and its context. Antigen unknown. The sample originates from a study of a mutant IDH1 vaccine in newly diagnosed glioma. Study-level findings and limits: Vaccine-induced immune responses were detected in about 95% of patients. Pseudoprogression appears to have had no connection to changes in top peripheral T cell clonotypes.

V lost 0 bases and J lost 0, with 9 bases in between. This CDR3 has 16 amino acids. Germline lookup yields CDR1 SGDLS and CDR2 YYNGEE. Time point defined: week 11, during vaccination. The content of each vaccine dose was 300 ug of mutant IDH1 20-mer peptide, and topical imiquimod accompanied it. This table comes from immunoSEQ multiplex PCR, and its TCRdb copy is limited to in-frame clones, with some not included. The profile shows 35,000 or so clones, about 80% of them singletons. The sample was peripheral blood mononuclear cells (PBMCs), taken from a glioma patient whose treatment included an IDH1 peptide vaccine. The chain couples TRBV9 to TRBJ2-2; D possibly corresponds to TRBD2 (6 bases). The sequence was collected from a woman aged 25 to 39 with glioma. Some clones in this sample may be carry-over from other donors' samples. CDR3 in DNA: TGTGCCAGCAGCGTAGCTGGAGGGGCGAACACCGGGGAGCTGTTTTTT. It encodes CASSVAGGANTGELFF.